This T cell receptor beta chain was observed in a study of CD8 T cells in Susac syndrome. The CDR3 contains 13 residues. Germline CDR1 MNHEY, CDR2 SVGAGI. V was trimmed by 7 bases and J by 1 base, leaving 10 bases between them. Sequencing of TCR beta, carried out with a high-throughput approach, was applied to CD8+ and CD4+ T cells from the blood. The RNA, about 0.45 to 1 ug, was put through reverse transcription using random hexamers. TCRdb ran MiXCR on the immunoSEQ multiplex PCR reads and lists one entry per CDR3 protein. The profile shows roughly 150,000 distinct CDR3 sequences, approximately 95% of them singletons.

The chain is built from TRBV6-5 and TRBJ2-5; D remains unclear. The sequenced material came from CD8+ T cells from PBMCs. The clonotype originates from a human donor with Susac syndrome. The CDR3 coding sequence is TGTGCCAGCAAGGGCGGCGGCCAAGAGACCCAGTACTTC. Encoded protein: CASKGGGQETQYF.